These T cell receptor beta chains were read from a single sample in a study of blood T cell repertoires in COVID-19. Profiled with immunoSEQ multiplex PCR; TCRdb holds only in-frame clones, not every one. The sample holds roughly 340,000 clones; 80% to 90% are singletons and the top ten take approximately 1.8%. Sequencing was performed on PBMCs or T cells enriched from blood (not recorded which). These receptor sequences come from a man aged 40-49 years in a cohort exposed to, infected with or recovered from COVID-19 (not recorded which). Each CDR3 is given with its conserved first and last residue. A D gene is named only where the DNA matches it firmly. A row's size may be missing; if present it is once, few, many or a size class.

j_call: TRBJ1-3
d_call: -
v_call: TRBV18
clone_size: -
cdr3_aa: CASSPPPGASGNTIYF
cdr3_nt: TGTGCCAGCTCACCACCCCCGGGAGCCTCTGGAAACACCATATATTTT

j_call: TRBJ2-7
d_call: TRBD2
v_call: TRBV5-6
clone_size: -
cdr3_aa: CASSLQEGLAGFYEQYF
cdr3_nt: TGTGCCAGCAGCTTACAGGAGGGACTAGCGGGATTCTACGAGCAGTACTTC

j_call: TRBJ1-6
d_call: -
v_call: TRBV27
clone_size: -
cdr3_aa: CASSLSGRAMYNSPLHF
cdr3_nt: TGTGCCAGCAGTTTATCGGGGAGGGCGATGTATAATTCACCCCTCCACTTT

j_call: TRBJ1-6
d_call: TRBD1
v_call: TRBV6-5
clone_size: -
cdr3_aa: CASSPGQLVSPLHF
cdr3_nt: TGTGCCAGCAGTCCGGGACAGCTAGTTTCACCCCTCCACTTT

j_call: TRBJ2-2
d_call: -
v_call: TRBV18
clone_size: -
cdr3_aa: CASSPIPATGELFF
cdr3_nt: TGTGCCAGCTCCCCGATTCCTGCGACCGGGGAGCTGTTTTTT

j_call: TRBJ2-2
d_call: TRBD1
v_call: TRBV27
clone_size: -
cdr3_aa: CASSLIGQGKGELFF
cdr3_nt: TGTGCCAGCAGTCTGATCGGACAGGGCAAAGGGGAGCTGTTTTTT

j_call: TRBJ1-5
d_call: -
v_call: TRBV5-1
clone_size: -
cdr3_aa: CASSLGGPTFNQPQHF
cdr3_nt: TGCGCCAGCAGCTTGGGAGGGCCCACATTCAATCAGCCCCAGCATTTT

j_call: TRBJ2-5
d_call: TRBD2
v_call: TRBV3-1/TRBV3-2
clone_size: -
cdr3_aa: CASSQERGTSGSGETQYF
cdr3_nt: TGTGCCAGCAGCCAAGAGCGTGGGACTAGCGGGAGTGGAGAGACCCAGTACTTC

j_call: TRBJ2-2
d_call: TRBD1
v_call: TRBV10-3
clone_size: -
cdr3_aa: CAISSTGGNTGELFF
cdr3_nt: TGTGCCATCAGTTCAACAGGGGGCAACACCGGGGAGCTGTTTTTT

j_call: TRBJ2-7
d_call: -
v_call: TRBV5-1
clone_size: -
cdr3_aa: CASSLDRAYYEQYF
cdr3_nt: TGCGCCAGCAGCTTGGACAGGGCCTACTACGAGCAGTACTTC

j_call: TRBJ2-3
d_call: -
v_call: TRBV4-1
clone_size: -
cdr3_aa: CASSQDGFTDTQYF
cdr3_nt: TGCGCCAGCAGCCAAGATGGCTTCACAGATACGCAGTATTTT

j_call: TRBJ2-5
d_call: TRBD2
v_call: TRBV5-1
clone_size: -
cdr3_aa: CASSLVSFTSGRAETQYF
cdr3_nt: TGCGCCAGCAGCTTGGTCTCCTTCACTAGCGGGAGGGCCGAGACCCAGTACTTC

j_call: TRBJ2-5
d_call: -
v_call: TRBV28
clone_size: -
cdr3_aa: CASSSQGLQETQYF
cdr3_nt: TGTGCCAGCAGTTCCCAGGGTCTGCAAGAGACCCAGTACTTC

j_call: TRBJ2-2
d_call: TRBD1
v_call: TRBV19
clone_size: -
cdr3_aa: CASSIPGQVTGELFF
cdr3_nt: TGTGCCAGTAGTATCCCCGGACAGGTAACCGGGGAGCTGTTTTTT

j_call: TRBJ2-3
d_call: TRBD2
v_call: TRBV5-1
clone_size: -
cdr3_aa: CASSLGTSGRMDTQYF
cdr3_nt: TGCGCCAGCAGCTTGGGGACTAGCGGGAGGATGGATACGCAGTATTTT

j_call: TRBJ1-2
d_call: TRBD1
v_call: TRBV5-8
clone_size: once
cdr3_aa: CASSLAGTGGTYGYTF
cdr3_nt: TGTGCCAGCAGCTTGGCCGGGACAGGGGGGACCTATGGCTACACCTTC

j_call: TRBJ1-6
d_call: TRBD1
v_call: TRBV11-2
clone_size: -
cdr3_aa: CASSLGQGIRSPLHF
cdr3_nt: TGTGCCAGCAGCTTGGGACAGGGGATACGCTCACCCCTCCACTTT

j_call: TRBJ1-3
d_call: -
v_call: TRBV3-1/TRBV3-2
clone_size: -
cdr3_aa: CASSQDPTGYSGNTIYF
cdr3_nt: TGTGCCAGCAGCCAAGATCCGACAGGCTACTCTGGAAACACCATATATTTT

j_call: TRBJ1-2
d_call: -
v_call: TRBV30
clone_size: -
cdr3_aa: CAWKVQQDYGYTF
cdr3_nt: TGTGCCTGGAAGGTACAACAGGACTATGGCTACACCTTC

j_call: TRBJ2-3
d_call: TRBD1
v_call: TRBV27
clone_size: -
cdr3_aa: CASTGQGTDTQYF
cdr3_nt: TGTGCCAGCACCGGACAGGGGACAGATACGCAGTATTTT

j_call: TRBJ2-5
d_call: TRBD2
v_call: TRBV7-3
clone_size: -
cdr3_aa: CASSFNAGGGETQYF
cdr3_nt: TGTGCCAGCAGCTTTAACGCGGGAGGTGGAGAGACCCAGTACTTC

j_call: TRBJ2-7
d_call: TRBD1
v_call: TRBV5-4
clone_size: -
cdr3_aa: CASSAGQDTYEQYF
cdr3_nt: TGTGCCAGCAGCGCGGGACAGGACACCTACGAGCAGTACTTC

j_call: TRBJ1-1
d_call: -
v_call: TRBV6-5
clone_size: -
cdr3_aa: CASTGRGNTEAFF
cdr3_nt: TGTGCCAGCACGGGCAGGGGGAACACTGAAGCTTTCTTT

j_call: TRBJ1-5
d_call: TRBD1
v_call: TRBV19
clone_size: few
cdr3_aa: CASSGNRGGFQPQHF
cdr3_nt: TGTGCCAGTAGTGGCAACAGGGGAGGATTTCAGCCCCAGCATTTT

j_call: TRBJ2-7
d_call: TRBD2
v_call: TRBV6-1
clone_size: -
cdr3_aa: CASSVAGEDYEQYF
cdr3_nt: TGTGCCAGCAGTGTAGCGGGAGAAGACTACGAGCAGTACTTC

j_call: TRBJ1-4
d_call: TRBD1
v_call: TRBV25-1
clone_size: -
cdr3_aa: CASSESTGTGQKLFF
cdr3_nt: TGTGCCAGCAGTGAATCCACCGGGACAGGCCAAAAACTGTTTTTT

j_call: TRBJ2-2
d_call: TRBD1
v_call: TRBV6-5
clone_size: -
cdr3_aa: CASSITGVSGELFF
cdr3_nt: TGTGCCAGCAGTATCACAGGGGTGTCCGGGGAGCTGTTTTTT

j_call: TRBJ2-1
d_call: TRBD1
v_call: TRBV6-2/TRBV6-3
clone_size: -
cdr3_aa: CASSRPLTGGQYNEQFF
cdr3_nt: TGTGCCAGCAGCCGCCCCCTCACAGGGGGCCAATACAATGAGCAGTTCTTC

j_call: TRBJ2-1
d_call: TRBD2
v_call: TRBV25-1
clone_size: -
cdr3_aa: CASSEQLAVKSNEQFF
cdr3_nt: TGTGCCAGCAGTGAACAACTAGCGGTTAAATCCAATGAGCAGTTCTTC

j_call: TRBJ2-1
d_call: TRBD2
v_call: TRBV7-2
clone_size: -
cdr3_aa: CASSPGTPGLAGRYNEQFF
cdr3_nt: TGTGCCAGCAGCCCAGGTACCCCCGGACTAGCGGGACGCTACAATGAGCAGTTCTTC

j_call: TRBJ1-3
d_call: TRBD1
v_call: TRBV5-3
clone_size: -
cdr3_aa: CARSPCEPTGCTGNTIYF
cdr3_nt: TGTGCCAGAAGCCCCTGTGAACCGACAGGGTGTACTGGAAACACCATATATTTT

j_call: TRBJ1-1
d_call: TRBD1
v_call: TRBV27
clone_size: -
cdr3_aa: CASSLSTGGTEAFF
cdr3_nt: TGTGCCAGCAGTCTGAGTACAGGGGGCACTGAAGCTTTCTTT

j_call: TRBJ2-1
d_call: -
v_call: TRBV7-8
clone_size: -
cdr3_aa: CASSPRTRRENEQFF
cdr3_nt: TGTGCCAGCAGCCCGCGGACACGACGGGAGAATGAGCAGTTCTTC

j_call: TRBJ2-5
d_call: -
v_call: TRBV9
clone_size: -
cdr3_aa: CASSTTPMSLETQYF
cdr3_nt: TGTGCCAGCAGCACTACCCCCATGAGTCTAGAGACCCAGTACTTC

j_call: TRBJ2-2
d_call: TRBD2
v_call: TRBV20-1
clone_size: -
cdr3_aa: CSASSGRSTGELFF
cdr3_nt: TGCAGTGCTAGTAGCGGGAGGTCCACCGGGGAGCTGTTTTTT

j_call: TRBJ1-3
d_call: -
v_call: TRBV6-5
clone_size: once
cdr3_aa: CASSPNGNTIYF
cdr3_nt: TGTGCCAGCAGTCCAAATGGAAACACCATATATTTT

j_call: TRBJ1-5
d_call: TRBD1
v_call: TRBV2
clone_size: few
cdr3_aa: CASSHTGGGYGNQPQHF
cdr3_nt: TGTGCCAGCAGTCACACAGGGGGCGGGTATGGCAATCAGCCCCAGCATTTT

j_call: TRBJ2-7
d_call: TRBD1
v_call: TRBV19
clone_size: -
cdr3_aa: CASAWTGANEQYF
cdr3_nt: TGTGCCAGTGCCTGGACAGGGGCCAACGAGCAGTACTTC